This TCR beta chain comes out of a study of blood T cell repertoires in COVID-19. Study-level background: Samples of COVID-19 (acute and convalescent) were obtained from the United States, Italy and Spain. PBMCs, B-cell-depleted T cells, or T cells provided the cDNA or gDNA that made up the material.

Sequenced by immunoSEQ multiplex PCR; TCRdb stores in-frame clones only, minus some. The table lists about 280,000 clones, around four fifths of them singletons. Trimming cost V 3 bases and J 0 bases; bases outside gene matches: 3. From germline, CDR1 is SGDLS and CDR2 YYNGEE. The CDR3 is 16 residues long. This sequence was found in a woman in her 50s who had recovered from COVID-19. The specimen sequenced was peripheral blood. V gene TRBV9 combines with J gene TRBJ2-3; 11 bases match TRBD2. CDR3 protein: CASSDRLAGSTDTQYF. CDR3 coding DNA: TGTGCCAGCAGCGACCGACTAGCGGGAAGCACAGATACGCAGTATTTT.